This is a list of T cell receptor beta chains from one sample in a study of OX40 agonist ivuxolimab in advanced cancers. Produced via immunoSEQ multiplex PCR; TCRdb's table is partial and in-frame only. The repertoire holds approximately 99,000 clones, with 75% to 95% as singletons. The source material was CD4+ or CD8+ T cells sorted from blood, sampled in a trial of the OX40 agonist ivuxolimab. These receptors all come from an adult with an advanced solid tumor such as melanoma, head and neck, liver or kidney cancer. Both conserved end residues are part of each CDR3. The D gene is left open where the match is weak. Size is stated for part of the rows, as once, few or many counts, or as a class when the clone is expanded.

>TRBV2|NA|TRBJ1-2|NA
CASSERDGYTF
TGTGCCAGCAGTGAGAGGGATGGCTACACCTTC
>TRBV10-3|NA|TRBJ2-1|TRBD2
CAISYSGGREGNEQFF
TGTGCCATCAGCTACTCGGGAGGACGGGAGGGCAATGAGCAGTTCTTC
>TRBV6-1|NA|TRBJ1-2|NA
CASKPREDREYGYTF
TGTGCCAGCAAGCCCCGGGAGGACAGAGAATATGGCTACACCTTC
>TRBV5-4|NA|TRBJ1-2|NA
CASTSTPLTWLYGYTF
TGTGCCAGCACCTCAACCCCTTTGACCTGGCTCTATGGCTACACCTTC
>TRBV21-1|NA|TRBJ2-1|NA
CASNPRRGLGEYQGEQFF
TGTGCCAGCAACCCCAGGCGGGGACTGGGGGAGTATCAGGGTGAGCAGTTCTTC
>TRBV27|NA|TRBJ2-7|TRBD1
CASRVLDRAYEQYF
TGTGCCAGCAGGGTGCTGGACAGGGCCTACGAGCAGTACTTC
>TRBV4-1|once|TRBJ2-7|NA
CASSQGTFSSYEQYF
TGCGCCAGCAGCCAAGGGACTTTCAGCTCCTACGAGCAGTACTTC
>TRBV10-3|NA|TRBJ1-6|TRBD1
CAIKGQGVSPLHF
TGTGCCATCAAAGGACAGGGAGTATCACCCCTCCACTTT
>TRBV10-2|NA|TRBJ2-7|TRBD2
CASSPSGGPYEQYF
TGCGCCAGCAGTCCTAGCGGGGGTCCCTACGAGCAGTACTTC
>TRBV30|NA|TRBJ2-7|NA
CAWKKGQTYEQYF
TGTGCCTGGAAAAAAGGACAGACCTACGAGCAGTACTTC
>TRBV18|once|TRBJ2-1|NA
CASSPPFSWNNEQFF
TGTGCCAGCTCACCACCGTTTAGCTGGAATAATGAGCAGTTCTTC
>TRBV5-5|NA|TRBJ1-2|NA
CASSSLQGNGYTF
TGTGCCAGCAGCTCACTTCAGGGGAATGGCTACACCTTC
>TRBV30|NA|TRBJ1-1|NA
CAWSVDSAPPKAFF
TGTGCCTGGAGTGTAGACAGCGCTCCCCCCAAAGCTTTCTTT
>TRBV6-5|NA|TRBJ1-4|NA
CASSARRPQAEKLFF
TGTGCCAGCAGTGCTCGGCGGCCCCAGGCCGAAAAACTGTTTTTT
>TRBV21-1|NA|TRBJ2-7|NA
CASRSQPPKGEQYF
TGTGCCAGCAGAAGCCAGCCACCCAAAGGCGAGCAGTACTTC
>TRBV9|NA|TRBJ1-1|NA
CASSATLNTEAFF
TGTGCCAGCAGCGCAACCTTGAACACTGAAGCTTTCTTT